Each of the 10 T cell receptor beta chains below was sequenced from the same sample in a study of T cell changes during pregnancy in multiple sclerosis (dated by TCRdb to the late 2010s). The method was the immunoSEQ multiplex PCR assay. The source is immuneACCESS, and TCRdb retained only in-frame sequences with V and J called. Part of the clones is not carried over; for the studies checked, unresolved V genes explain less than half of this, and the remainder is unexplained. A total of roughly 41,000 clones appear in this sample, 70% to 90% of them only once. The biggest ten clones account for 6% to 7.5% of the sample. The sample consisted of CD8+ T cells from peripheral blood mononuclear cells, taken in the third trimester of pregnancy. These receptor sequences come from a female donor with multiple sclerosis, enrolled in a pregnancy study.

DNA of the CDR3: TGCGCCAGCAGCCAAGATCTAGGGGCCTCCTATAATTCACCCCTCCACTTT. It translates to CASSQDLGASYNSPLHF. The chain carries TRBV4-1 and TRBJ1-6, with a tentative D call TRBD1 (5 bases). CDR1 MGHRA and CDR2 YSYEKL come from the germline V gene. The CDR3 extends over 17 amino acids. Trimming stripped 0 bases from V and 0 bases from J, with 9 bases between.

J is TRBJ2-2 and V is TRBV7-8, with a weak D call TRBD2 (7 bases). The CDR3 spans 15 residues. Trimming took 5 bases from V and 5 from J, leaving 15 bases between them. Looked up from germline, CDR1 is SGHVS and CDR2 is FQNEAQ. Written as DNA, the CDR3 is TGTGCCAGCAGCCCTGGGGGGGCACGGACCGGGGAGCTGTTTTTT. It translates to CASSPGGARTGELFF.

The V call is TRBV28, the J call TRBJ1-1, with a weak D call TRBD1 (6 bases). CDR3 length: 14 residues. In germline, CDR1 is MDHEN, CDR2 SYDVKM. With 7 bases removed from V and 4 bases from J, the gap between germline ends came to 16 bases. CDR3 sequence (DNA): TGTGCCAGCACGGGGGGGCAGGTAATCACTGAAGCTTTCTTT. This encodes CASTGGQVITEAFF.

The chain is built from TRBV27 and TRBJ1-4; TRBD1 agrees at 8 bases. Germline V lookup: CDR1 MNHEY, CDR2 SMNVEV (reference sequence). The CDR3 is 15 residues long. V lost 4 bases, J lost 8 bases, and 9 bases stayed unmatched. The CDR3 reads CASSSLDRGREKLFF. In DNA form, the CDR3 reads TGTGCCAGCAGTTCCCTCGACAGGGGTAGGGAAAAACTGTTTTTT.

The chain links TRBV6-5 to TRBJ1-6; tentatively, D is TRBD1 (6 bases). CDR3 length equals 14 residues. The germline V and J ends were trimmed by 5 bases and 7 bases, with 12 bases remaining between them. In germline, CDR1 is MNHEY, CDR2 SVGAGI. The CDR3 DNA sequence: TGTGCCAGCAGTCCGAAGGGGGAGAATTCACCCCTCCACTTT. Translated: CASSPKGENSPLHF.

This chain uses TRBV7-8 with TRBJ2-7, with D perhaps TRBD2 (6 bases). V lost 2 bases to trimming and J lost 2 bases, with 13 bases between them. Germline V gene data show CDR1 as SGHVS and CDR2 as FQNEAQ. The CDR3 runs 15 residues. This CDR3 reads CASSLTRRGPYEQYF. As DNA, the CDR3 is TGTGCCAGCAGCTTAACCCGGCGGGGACCCTACGAGCAGTACTTC.

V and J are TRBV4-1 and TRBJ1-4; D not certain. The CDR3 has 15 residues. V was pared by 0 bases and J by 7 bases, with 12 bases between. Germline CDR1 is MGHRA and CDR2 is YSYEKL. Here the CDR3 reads CASSQEVPSGEKLFF. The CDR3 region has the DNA TGCGCCAGCAGCCAAGAAGTCCCATCGGGTGAAAAACTGTTTTTT.

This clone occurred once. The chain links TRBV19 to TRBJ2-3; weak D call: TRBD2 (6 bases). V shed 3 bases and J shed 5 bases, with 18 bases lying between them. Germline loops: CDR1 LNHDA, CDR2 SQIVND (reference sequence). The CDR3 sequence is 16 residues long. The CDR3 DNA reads TGTGCCAGTAGTATCTCGAGGGGCGGGGCGGTAGATACGCAGTATTTT. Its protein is CASSISRGGAVDTQYF.

CDR3 DNA: TGTGCCAGCAGCGTACTGTCAGGGCGGGGCACCGGGGAGCTGTTTTTT. As protein: CASSVLSGRGTGELFF. The chain recombines TRBV9 with TRBJ2-2, with D perhaps TRBD2 (6 bases). The CDR3 is 16 amino acids. Germline V gene lookup returns CDR1 SGDLS and CDR2 YYNGEE. Trimming removed 1 base at V and 4 bases at J, with 14 bases between.

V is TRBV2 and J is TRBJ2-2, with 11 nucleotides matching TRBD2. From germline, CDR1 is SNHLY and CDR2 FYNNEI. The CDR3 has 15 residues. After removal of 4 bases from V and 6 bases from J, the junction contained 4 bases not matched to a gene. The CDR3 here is CASSVAGGRAGELFF. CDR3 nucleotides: TGTGCCAGCAGTGTAGCGGGGGGGCGAGCCGGGGAGCTGTTTTTT.